This T cell receptor (beta chain) was observed in a study of technical replicates of blood from a handful of donors. The protocol was immunoSEQ multiplex PCR, while the TCRdb copy is restricted to in-frame clones and leaves out a portion. The sample lists about 81,000 clones, around 95% occurring once. V lost 2 bases and J lost 4, with 11 bases in between. CDR3 length: 14 residues. In germline, CDR1 is ENHRY, CDR2 SYGVKD. The receptor's source is a human donor in good health. The chain is built from TRBV10-3 and TRBJ1-2; possible D gene TRBD1, 5 bases. Input material: T cells isolated from PBMCs. CDR3 nucleotide sequence: TGTGCCATCAGTGAGCCGCGACAGCCCTATGGCTACACCTTC. It translates to CAISEPRQPYGYTF.